A single sample is the source of the 8 T cell receptor beta chains below, sequenced in a study of patients and donors after allogeneic stem cell transplantation. TCRdb reprocessed the RT-PCR reads via MiXCR and lists one record per CDR3 protein. The sample records approximately 170,000 distinct CDR3 sequences, 24% being singletons. Sequencing was done on a sample of blood, either unsorted or a sorted T cell fraction (not recorded which). Receptor source: a human donor who was either an allogeneic HSCT recipient or a stem cell or donor lymphocyte infusion donor (not recorded which). It is not recorded whose cells these are; they may come from a transplant donor.

The chain links TRBV5-1 to TRBJ1-4; tentative D call: TRBD1 (5 bases). Germline CDR1 is SGHRS and CDR2 is YFSETQ. This CDR3 contains 14 residues. The V end lost 0 bases, the J end lost 5 bases, and 8 bases lay between the germline ends. Written as DNA, the CDR3 is TGCGCCAGCAGCTTGGGACAGAGAAATGAAAAACTGTTTTTT. This translates into CASSLGQRNEKLFF.

The V call is TRBV19, the J call TRBJ2-3; D is uncertain. Trimming removed 9 bases from V and 5 bases from J, with 18 bases in between. Germline assignment: CDR1 LNHDA and CDR2 SQIVND (reference sequence). CDR3 length: 14 amino acids. CDR3 nucleotide sequence: TGTGCCAGCGGCTTACTACGACAAAAAGATACGCAGTATTTT. It specifies CASGLLRQKDTQYF.

The genes are TRBV9 and TRBJ1-5, with D hard to call. V was cut by 1 base and J by 5 bases, with 16 bases left in between. CDR3 length equals 16 residues. Germline CDR1 reads SGDLS; CDR2 reads YYNGEE. The CDR3 sequence: CASSVFLVGSHQPQHF. DNA of the CDR3: TGTGCCAGCAGCGTATTCCTAGTTGGGTCCCATCAGCCCCAGCATTTT.

The chain joins TRBV29-1 to TRBJ2-7; TRBD1 aligns across 7 bases. This CDR3 is built from 12 residues. The J segment lost 2 bases and the V segment lost 7 bases, leaving 5 bases of the junction unmatched. Germline lookup yields CDR1 SQVTM and CDR2 ANQGSEA. In DNA form, the CDR3 reads TGCAGCGCGTGGGACAGTCCCTACGAGCAGTACTTC. This codes for CSAWDSPYEQYF.

On this clonotype itself: This may come from a read error, since a much larger clone is one base off. This sequence joins TRBV7-8 and TRBJ1-2; 7 bases are shared with TRBD1. The V segment lost 5 bases and the J segment 7 bases; nucleotides outside the gene matches: 10. CDR3 length equals 14 residues. Germline loops: CDR1 SGHVS, CDR2 FQNEAQ. The CDR3 sequence: CASSNTGTAPGYTF. The CDR3 DNA is TGTGCCAGCAGCAACACCGGGACAGCCCCTGGCTACACCTTC.

Ten or more counts support this clonotype. The CDR3 here is CSALSLTAPEAFF. The CDR3 coding sequence is TGCAGTGCATTGAGTCTCACAGCCCCTGAAGCTTTCTTT. The chain carries TRBV20-1 and TRBJ1-1; D gene ambiguous. The CDR3 extends over 13 amino acids. CDR1 and CDR2 from the germline V gene are DFQATT and SNEGSKA (reference sequence). Trimming removed 6 bases from V and 6 bases from J, with 17 bases in between.

A few counts support this clonotype. V gene TRBV6-6 combines with J gene TRBJ1-2, with D unresolved. There are 15 residues in the CDR3. The V end was cut by 0 bases, the J end by 4 bases, with 12 bases between. Germline V lookup: CDR1 MNHNY, CDR2 SVGAGI (reference sequence). For the CDR3, the DNA is TGTGCCAGCAGTTACTCGACGGGATCCGGCTATGGCTACACCTTC. Its translation: CASSYSTGSGYGYTF.

A note on this clonotype: A read error may account for a junction end that differs from germline. The chain combines TRBV7-7 with TRBJ2-7; TRBD2 aligns across 14 bases. Germline CDR1 and CDR2: SSHAT and FNYEAQ (reference sequence). The CDR3 runs 16 residues. This CDR3 reads CASSLGTSGSGYEQYF. DNA of the CDR3: TGTGCTAGCAGCTTAGGGACTAGCGGGAGTGGGTACGAGCAGTACTTC.